One and the same sample provided the 2 T cell receptor beta chains below, sequenced in a study of blood T cell repertoires in COVID-19. Using immunoSEQ multiplex PCR, the repertoire was profiled, and TCRdb retains in-frame clones only, with some absent. In the table there are about 270,000 clones, 80% to 95% of which are singletons. Specimen: PBMCs or T cells enriched from blood (not recorded which). These receptors originate from a man aged 35 to 55 who had been exposed to COVID-19.

The J gene is TRBJ2-7, the V gene TRBV19; weak D call: TRBD1 (7 bases). Trimming took off 5 bases at V and 1 base at J, with 15 bases between the two ends. The CDR3 runs to 15 residues. Germline V gives CDR1 LNHDA, CDR2 SQIVND (reference sequence). The DNA for the CDR3 is TGTGCCAGTAGTCCCACCGCGGGACAGTCCTACGAGCAGTACTTC. Translated, it gives CASSPTAGQSYEQYF. The variable domain in full, completed from reference TRBV19 and TRBJ2-7, reads DGGITQSPKYLFRKEGQNVTLSCEQNLNHDAMYWYRQDPGQGLRLIYYSQIVNDFQKGDIAEGYSVSREKKESFPLTVTSAQKNPTAFYLCASSPTAGQSYEQYFGPGTRLTVT.

The CDR3 region has the DNA TGTGCCAGCAGCCCGGGAGGCCGCTCCTACAATGAGCAGTTCTTC. Protein sequence: CASSPGGRSYNEQFF. The V and J genes are TRBV28 and TRBJ2-1; 7 positions match TRBD2. This CDR3 has 15 residues. The V segment lost 6 bases and the J segment 0 bases; nucleotides outside the gene matches: 5. CDR1 is MDHEN and CDR2 is SYDVKM in the germline V gene.